The next 7 T cell receptor beta chains were all read from a single sample in a study of T-cell reconstitution after alpha-beta-depleted transplantation in children. Using unique molecular identifiers, the investigators prepared the TCRbeta library. From the PCR reads, TCRdb called clonotypes with MiXCR, one entry per CDR3 protein. The data contain 670,000 or so distinct CDR3 sequences, about an eighth of them seen just once; the ten biggest clones take up around 0.8%. The sample consisted of PBMCs, taken before TCRalphabeta/CD19-depleted stem cell transplant. Receptors originate from a girl aged 2-10 years with congenital amegakaryocytic thrombocytopenia, due to receive a stem cell transplant.

The chain combines TRBV20-1 with TRBJ2-7; TRBD2 matches 10 bases. This CDR3 is built from 14 residues. The V gene end was trimmed by 2 bases and the J gene end by 5 bases; junction bases not matched to a gene: 6. Germline V CDR1 and CDR2: DFQATT, SNEGSKA (reference sequence). The CDR3 protein is CSARPSGRENEQYF. The CDR3 DNA reads as TGCAGTGCTAGACCCAGCGGGAGGGAGAACGAGCAGTACTTC.

The chain carries TRBV5-1 and TRBJ2-7, with 13 nucleotides matching TRBD2. In germline, CDR1 is SGHRS, CDR2 YFSETQ. The CDR3 loop spans 15 amino acids. The V and J ends lost 5 bases and 1 base, in that order; junction bases with no gene match: 3. Here the CDR3 DNA reads TGCGCCAGCAGGGAGGGACTAGCGGGGTCCTACGAGCAGTACTTC. This translates into CASREGLAGSYEQYF.

This clonotype was seen repeatedly, ten times or more. The chain links TRBV29-1 to TRBJ2-1; no firm D call. Per the germline V gene, CDR1 is SQVTM and CDR2 is ANQGSEA. Trimming took off 1 base at V and 1 base at J, with 11 bases between the two ends. CDR3 size: 15 residues. The DNA of the CDR3 is TGCAGCGTTGAAGGGTACAGACTTTCCTACAATGAGCAGTTCTTC. It is translated as CSVEGYRLSYNEQFF.

This clonotype has more than one count but fewer than ten. The rearrangement uses TRBV2 and TRBJ2-3; the D is unclear. CDR1 and CDR2 from the germline V gene are SNHLY and FYNNEI. Deletions cut 1 base from V and 0 bases from J, with 8 bases between. CDR3 length: 15 amino acids. In nucleotides, the CDR3 is TGTGCCAGCAGTGAAGGACCTTCGAGCACAGATACGCAGTATTTT. It translates to CASSEGPSSTDTQYF.

The table lists this clonotype with many counts. The V call is TRBV12-3 or TRBV12-4, the J call TRBJ2-7; D ambiguous. The CDR3 is made up of 13 amino acids. V gave up 3 bases and J gave up 0 bases, with 6 bases separating them. The CDR3 nucleotides read TGTGCCAGCAGTTTGTCTACCTCCTACGAGCAGTACTTC. Amino acids: CASSLSTSYEQYF.

The chain uses TRBV5-1 and TRBJ2-1; D is perhaps TRBD2 (6 bases). This CDR3 region has 15 residues. Germline CDR1 reads SGHRS; CDR2 reads YFSETQ. Trimming stripped 3 bases from V and 3 bases from J, with 13 bases between. The CDR3 region has the DNA TGCGCCAGCAGCTGGGACTTCACACGCTACAATGAGCAGTTCTTC. Translated: CASSWDFTRYNEQFF.

This clonotype was detected many times. The rearrangement links TRBV20-1 to TRBJ2-7; D may be TRBD1 (5 bases). This CDR3 is 14 amino acids long. V lost 0 bases, J lost 0 bases, and 9 bases lay in between. Germline-derived CDR1 and CDR2 are DFQATT and SNEGSKA (reference sequence). CDR3 sequence: CSARDYRSSYEQYF. CDR3 nucleotide sequence: TGCAGTGCTAGAGACTACAGGAGCTCCTACGAGCAGTACTTC.